This T cell receptor beta chain was recovered during a study of OX40 agonist ivuxolimab in advanced cancers. On the study more broadly: An agonistic anti-OX40 (CD134) antibody, ivuxolimab, was used to treat the patients.

Some clones are missing from TCRdb's copy, which holds only in-frame ones; the method was immunoSEQ multiplex PCR. The sample has 77,000 or so clones, about 88% seen once; the top ten hold 0.3% to 0.4%. The CDR3 contains 14 residues. Trimming removed 5 bases from V and 6 bases from J; junction bases left unmatched: 4. CDR1 is SGHDN, CDR2 FVKESK, per germline. The origin of this receptor is an adult with an advanced solid tumor such as melanoma, head and neck, liver or kidney cancer. The material sequenced was CD4+ or CD8+ T cells sorted from blood, taken in a trial of the OX40 agonist ivuxolimab. The J gene is TRBJ2-1, the V gene TRBV14; TRBD1 matches 10 bases. The CDR3 spells CASSRQGAFNEQFF. Written as DNA, the CDR3 is TGTGCCAGCAGCAGACAGGGGGCGTTCAATGAGCAGTTCTTC. Complete variable domain (other parts from reference TRBV14 and TRBJ2-1): EAGVTQFPSHSVIEKGQTVTLRCDPISGHDNLYWYRRVMGKEIKFLLHFVKESKQDESGMPNNRFLAERTGGTYSTLKVQPAELEDSGVYFCASSRQGAFNEQFFGPGTRLTVL.